Each of the 28 T cell receptor beta chains below was sequenced from the same sample in a study of follicular helper T cells after annual influenza vaccination. This table comes from immunoSEQ multiplex PCR, and its TCRdb copy is limited to in-frame clones, with some not included. The sample shows about 10,000 clones, 83% of them seen only once. Time point defined: 2014-2015 season, 7 days after vaccination. This sample comprised CXCR5- memory CD4+ T cells sorted from blood, obtained 7 days after influenza vaccination. These receptors were taken from an adult who received the influenza vaccine.

J is TRBJ1-2 and V is TRBV7-9, with D possibly TRBD1 on 5 matching bases. In germline, CDR1 is SEHNR, CDR2 FQNEAQ (reference sequence). V was trimmed by 7 bases and J by 8 bases, leaving 14 bases between them. The CDR3 has 12 amino acids. The CDR3 nucleotides read TGTGCCAGCACGGGGCCTTCTGGGGGCTACACCTTC. This sequence encodes CASTGPSGGYTF. Full variable domain (outside the CDR3, taken from reference TRBV7-9 and TRBJ1-2): DTGVSQNPRHKITKRGQNVTFRCDPISEHNRLYWYRQTLGQGPEFLTYFQNEAQLEKSRLLSDRFSAERPKGSFSTLEIQRTEQGDSAMYLCASTGPSGGYTFGSGTRLTVV.

This rearrangement joins TRBV18 to TRBJ1-5; unclear D gene. The CDR3 covers 13 residues. Germline CDR1 is KGHSH and CDR2 is LQKENI. The ends were cut back, 3 bases at V and 5 bases at J, with 8 bases in the middle. CDR3 nucleotide sequence: TGTGCCAGCTCACCGAGCGCTGATCAGCCCCAGCATTTT. Protein: CASSPSADQPQHF. Variable domain in full (rest from reference TRBV18 and TRBJ1-5): NAGVMQNPRHLVRRRGQEARLRCSPMKGHSHVYWYRQLPEEGLKFMVYLQKENIIDESGMPKERFSAEFPKEGPSILRIQQVVRGDSAAYFCASSPSADQPQHFGDGTRLSIL.

This chain connects TRBV28 to TRBJ1-2; perhaps TRBD1 as D (5 bases). V lost 5 bases to trimming and J lost 6 bases, with 13 bases between them. Germline V gives CDR1 MDHEN, CDR2 SYDVKM. CDR3 length: 13 residues. CDR3 sequence reads: CASSMLMGHGYTF. DNA for the CDR3: TGTGCCAGCAGTATGCTCATGGGACATGGCTACACCTTC.

This chain connects TRBV7-7 to TRBJ2-7, with a tentative D call TRBD2 (5 bases). V dropped 3 bases and J dropped 3 bases, with 9 bases sitting between them. The CDR3 contains 13 residues. Germline CDR1 and CDR2: SSHAT and FNYEAQ (reference sequence). The CDR3 nucleotides are TGTGCCAGCAGCTTTAACCGGGGCTACGAGCAGTACTTC. Its protein product is CASSFNRGYEQYF. Combining the CDR3 with reference TRBV7-7 and TRBJ2-7 gives the whole variable domain GAGVSQSPRYKVTKRGQDVTLRCDPISSHATLYWYQQALGQGPEFLTYFNYEAQPDKSGLPSDRFSAERPEGSISTLTIQRTEQRDSAMYRCASSFNRGYEQYFGPGTRLTVT.

The chain carries TRBV10-3 and TRBJ2-1, with 9 bases aligning to TRBD1. Germline CDR1 is ENHRY and CDR2 is SYGVKD. The V and J ends lost 3 bases and 7 bases, in that order; junction bases with no gene match: 10. The CDR3 is made up of 16 amino acids. The CDR3 DNA sequence: TGTGCCATCAGTGAAAACGCGAACAGGGGGCATAATGAGCAGTTCTTC. It is translated as CAISENANRGHNEQFF.

The J gene is TRBJ1-1, the V gene TRBV6-5; D unresolved. From germline, CDR1 is MNHEY and CDR2 SVGAGI. V was clipped by 6 bases and J by 4 bases, with 18 bases between them. CDR3 size: 15 residues. The CDR3 region is CASRATWRWSTEAFF. DNA for the CDR3: TGTGCCAGCAGAGCTACCTGGAGGTGGAGCACTGAAGCTTTCTTT.

The chain recombines TRBV6-6 with TRBJ1-3; no firm D call. In germline, CDR1 is MNHNY, CDR2 SVGAGI (reference sequence). This CDR3 has 13 amino acids. Trimming stripped 8 bases from V and 3 bases from J, with 11 bases between. The CDR3 is CASGLVGGNTIYF. The CDR3 bases are TGTGCCAGCGGACTTGTTGGTGGAAACACCATATATTTT.

The genes are TRBV7-3 and TRBJ2-1; D is perhaps TRBD1 (6 bases). Germline values: CDR1 SGHTA, CDR2 FQGTGA. The CDR3 consists of 14 residues. V was cut by 5 bases and J by 1 base, with 9 bases left in between. Here the CDR3 DNA reads TGTGCCAGCAGCCCCCAGGGGTCCTACAATGAGCAGTTCTTC. Translated, it gives CASSPQGSYNEQFF.

The rearrangement joins TRBV30 to TRBJ2-2, with D uncertain. Germline lookup yields CDR1 GTSNPN and CDR2 SVGIG (reference sequence). The CDR3 is made up of 15 amino acids. Trimming stripped 2 bases from V and 4 bases from J, with 14 bases between. CDR3 sequence reads: CAWSSRHRATGELFF. Written as DNA, the CDR3 is TGTGCCTGGAGTAGCCGACACCGGGCCACCGGGGAGCTGTTTTTT.

The chain uses TRBV10-1 and TRBJ1-1; TRBD1 matches at 8 bases. CDR1 and CDR2 from the germline V gene are WNHNN and SYGVQD (reference sequence). The CDR3 spans 15 residues. With V trimmed by 7 bases and J by 0 bases, 7 bases remained unmatched. CDR3 nucleotide sequence: TGCGCCAGCAACAGGGGGTGTGCCATGAACACTGAAGCTTTCTTT. This codes for CASNRGCAMNTEAFF.

This rearrangement joins TRBV4-3 to TRBJ1-6, with a weak D call TRBD1 (6 bases). Germline CDR1 LGHNA, CDR2 YSLEER. The CDR3 has 15 amino acids. Deletions cut 0 bases from V and 10 bases from J, with 13 bases between. CDR3 nucleotide sequence: TGCGCCAGCAGCCAAGATTTTCAGGGGTCCTCACCCCTCCACTTT. Translated: CASSQDFQGSSPLHF.

The table lists this clone with a few counts. The chain has TRBV6-5 and TRBJ2-7; D not certain. The germline CDR1 and CDR2 sequences are MNHEY and SVGAGI. CDR3 length equals 13 residues. Trimming left V 6 bases short and J 4 bases short, with 13 bases between. CDR3 in DNA: TGTGCCAGCAGGTCCGGTCGGACGTACGAGCAGTACTTC. As protein: CASRSGRTYEQYF.

The V and J genes are TRBV10-3 and TRBJ2-2; D uncertain. The V end was cut by 4 bases, the J end by 6 bases, with 9 bases between. Germline CDR1 is ENHRY and CDR2 is SYGVKD. The CDR3 contains 13 residues. CDR3 residues: CAISGTVPGELFF. For the CDR3, the DNA is TGTGCCATCAGTGGGACCGTCCCCGGGGAGCTGTTTTTT.

This clone has just one count. The V call is TRBV5-4, the J call TRBJ2-5; 10 bases align to TRBD1. V lost 3 bases, J lost 4 bases, and 3 bases stayed unmatched. The CDR3 totals 14 residues. The germline gives CDR1 SGHNT, CDR2 YYREEE (reference sequence). CDR3 amino acids: CASSYRTGGETQYF. Written as DNA, the CDR3 is TGTGCCAGCAGCTACCGGACAGGGGGAGAGACCCAGTACTTC.

The chain recombines TRBV19 with TRBJ2-3; D is undetermined. The germline CDR1 and CDR2 sequences are LNHDA and SQIVND (reference sequence). The CDR3 is 13 amino acids. V was pared by 0 bases and J by 2 bases, with 3 bases between. DNA of the CDR3: TGTGCCAGTAGTATAGACTACACAGATACGCAGTATTTT. It specifies CASSIDYTDTQYF. Together with reference TRBV19 and TRBJ2-3, the CDR3 gives the full variable domain: DGGITQSPKYLFRKEGQNVTLSCEQNLNHDAMYWYRQDPGQGLRLIYYSQIVNDFQKGDIAEGYSVSREKKESFPLTVTSAQKNPTAFYLCASSIDYTDTQYFGPGTRLTVL.

The chain is built from TRBV4-2 and TRBJ2-3; D is undetermined. From germline, CDR1 is LGHNA and CDR2 YNFKEQ. This CDR3 has 15 amino acids. Trimming cost V 1 base and J 1 base, with 9 bases left between them. CDR3 sequence reads: CASSQVPGGTDTQYF. DNA of the CDR3: TGTGCCAGCAGCCAAGTCCCGGGTGGCACAGATACGCAGTATTTT.

This CDR3 is CASSSGQHYGYTF. CDR3 DNA: TGTGCCAGCAGCTCGGGACAGCACTATGGCTACACCTTC. V usage is TRBV4-2 and J usage is TRBJ1-2; 7 positions agree with TRBD1. Germline V gives CDR1 LGHNA, CDR2 YNFKEQ. The J segment lost 3 bases and the V segment lost 5 bases, leaving 3 bases of the junction unmatched. The CDR3 totals 13 residues.

The chain joins TRBV10-3 to TRBJ2-7, with TRBD2 matching over 8 bases. The CDR3 has 16 amino acids. The V gene's germline CDR1 is ENHRY and CDR2 SYGVKD. J gave up 2 bases and V 10 bases, and 16 bases lay outside the gene matches. This CDR3 is CATRQGLAGSTYEQYF. DNA of the CDR3: TGTGCCACCCGTCAGGGATTAGCGGGGTCGACCTACGAGCAGTACTTC.

This clone appeared once. V and J are TRBV4-3 and TRBJ1-6, with no clear D. The V end was cut by 4 bases, the J end by 13 bases, with 14 bases between. The CDR3 covers 13 residues. Germline CDR1 is LGHNA and CDR2 is YSLEER. This chain's CDR3 is CASSRYVPAPLHF. DNA of the CDR3: TGCGCCAGCAGCCGTTACGTCCCGGCCCCCCTCCACTTT.

This clone was seen only a few times. The chain uses TRBV2 and TRBJ2-7, with 8 bases matching TRBD2. This CDR3 comprises 13 residues. Germline CDR1 and CDR2: SNHLY and FYNNEI. Trimming cost V 6 bases and J 5 bases; bases outside gene matches: 6. The DNA for the CDR3 is TGTGCCAGCAGGGGACTAGTGGTCCACGAGCAGTACTTC. Protein: CASRGLVVHEQYF. Using reference TRBV2 and TRBJ2-7 for the parts outside the CDR3, the full variable domain is EPEVTQTPSHQVTQMGQEVILRCVPISNHLYFYWYRQILGQKVEFLVSFYNNEISEKSEIFDDQFSVERPDGSNFTLKIRSTKLEDSAMYFCASRGLVVHEQYFGPGTRLTVT.

The rearrangement links TRBV5-4 to TRBJ2-1; 9 bases agree with TRBD2. The CDR3 loop spans 15 amino acids. The germline V gene has CDR1 SGHNT and CDR2 YYREEE (reference sequence). Germline trimming cut 0 bases from V and 5 bases from J; bases unmatched to any gene: 3. The DNA for the CDR3 is TGTGCCAGCAGCTTGGGGGCTAGCGGGGACAATGAGCAGTTCTTC. Translated, it gives CASSLGASGDNEQFF.

This clone was counted between two and nine times. The CDR3 region is CASSLAGVGQPQHF. CDR3 in DNA: TGTGCCAGCAGCTTAGCAGGGGTGGGGCAGCCCCAGCATTTT. The chain links TRBV7-2 to TRBJ1-5; D is possibly TRBD1 (5 bases). This CDR3 has 14 amino acids. Germline assignment: CDR1 SGHTA and CDR2 FQGNSA. Trimming removed 0 bases from V and 7 bases from J, with 10 bases in between.

The J gene is TRBJ2-7, the V gene TRBV28, with D perhaps matching TRBD1 (5 bases). The germline V gene has CDR1 MDHEN and CDR2 SYDVKM. Deletions cut 3 bases from V and 0 bases from J, with 9 bases between. The CDR3 spans 14 residues. Here the CDR3 DNA reads TGTGCCAGCAGTTTGATAGGGGACTCCTACGAGCAGTACTTC. The encoded protein is CASSLIGDSYEQYF.

The chain carries TRBV18 and TRBJ1-1, with D possibly matching TRBD1 (5 bases). The CDR3 has 13 residues. V was shortened by 0 bases and J by 5 bases, with 7 bases between the two germline ends. Germline V gene lookup returns CDR1 KGHSH and CDR2 LQKENI. In DNA, the CDR3 is TGTGCCAGCTCACCACCGGGGGATACTGAAGCTTTCTTT. Amino acid sequence: CASSPPGDTEAFF.

The chain links TRBV2 to TRBJ1-2; 7 bases line up with TRBD1. The trim removed 4 bases at V and 7 bases at J, leaving 6 bases unmatched. The CDR3 is made up of 13 amino acids. Germline CDR1 reads SNHLY; CDR2 reads FYNNEI. The CDR3 region is CASSGTGAGGYTF. CDR3 nucleotides: TGTGCCAGCAGTGGAACAGGGGCTGGTGGCTACACCTTC.

This clone was counted only a few times. The chain employs TRBV4-1 and TRBJ1-2, with D perhaps TRBD1 (6 bases). This CDR3 contains 15 residues. Germline loops: CDR1 MGHRA, CDR2 YSYEKL. With 3 bases removed from V and 2 bases from J, the gap between germline ends came to 13 bases. CDR3 region: CASSQPGHRNYGYTF. CDR3 bases: TGCGCCAGCAGCCAGCCGGGACACCGCAACTATGGCTACACCTTC.

This clone was recorded once. The chain is built from TRBV5-1 and TRBJ2-1; the D gene is possibly TRBD2 (6 bases). Trimming removed 4 bases at V and 9 bases at J, with 17 bases between. Germline values: CDR1 SGHRS, CDR2 YFSETQ. The CDR3 length is 14 residues. The CDR3 DNA reads TGCGCCAGCAGCCCCCGGGACTTCCAGGGTGAGCAGTTCTTC. It codes for CASSPRDFQGEQFF. Full variable domain (remainder filled in from reference TRBV5-1 and TRBJ2-1): KAGVTQTPRYLIKTRGQQVTLSCSPISGHRSVSWYQQTPGQGLQFLFEYFSETQRNKGNFPGRFSGRQFSNSRSEMNVSTLELGDSALYLCASSPRDFQGEQFFGPGTRLTVL.

The chain carries TRBV4-2 and TRBJ1-4; TRBD1 matches at 7 bases. Germline-derived CDR1 and CDR2 are LGHNA and YNFKEQ. The CDR3 contains 16 residues. J was trimmed by 8 bases and V by 1 base; bases with no gene match: 10. This CDR3 is CASSQVWGQTGEKLFF. As DNA, the CDR3 is TGTGCCAGCAGCCAAGTTTGGGGACAGACGGGGGAAAAACTGTTTTTT.